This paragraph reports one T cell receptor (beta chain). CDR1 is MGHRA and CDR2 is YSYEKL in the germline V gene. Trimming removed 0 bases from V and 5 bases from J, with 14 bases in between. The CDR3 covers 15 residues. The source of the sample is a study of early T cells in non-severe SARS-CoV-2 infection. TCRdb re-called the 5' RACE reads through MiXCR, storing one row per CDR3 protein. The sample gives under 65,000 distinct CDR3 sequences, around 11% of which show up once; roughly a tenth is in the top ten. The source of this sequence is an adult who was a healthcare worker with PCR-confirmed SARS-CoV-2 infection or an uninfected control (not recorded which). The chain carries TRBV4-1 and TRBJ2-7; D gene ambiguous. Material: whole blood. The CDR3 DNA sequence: TGCGCCAGCAGCCAAGATGTGCAGCTAAGGGACGAGCAGTACTTC. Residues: CASSQDVQLRDEQYF.